These 5 T cell receptor beta chains were sequenced from one sample in a study of T cells in Graves' hyperthyroidism and ophthalmopathy. Amplification of TCR beta CDR3 regions was performed using RNA transcripts as template. TCR CDR3 underwent first-round RT-PCR with the HTBI primer set. A single record per CDR3 protein comes from TCRdb applying MiXCR to the multiplex PCR reads. The sample has 530,000 or so distinct CDR3 sequences, around 42% seen once; the top ten hold about 8.3%. The specimen was peripheral blood or thyroid tissue (not recorded which). The receptors were sampled from a woman under 30 with Graves' hyperthyroidism.

This clonotype has ten or more counts. The chain is built from TRBV11-2 and TRBJ1-2, with D possibly being TRBD1 (5 bases). V was cut by 5 bases and J by 4 bases, with 14 bases left in between. This CDR3 has 14 residues. The germline gives CDR1 SGHAT, CDR2 FQNNGV. CDR3 residues: CASSPRAGTYGYTF. In DNA form, the CDR3 reads TGTGCCAGCAGCCCCAGGGCAGGGACCTATGGCTACACCTTC.

The chain links TRBV24-1 to TRBJ2-3; D ambiguous. Trimming removed 4 bases from V and 6 bases from J, with 13 bases in between. The V gene's germline CDR1 is KGHDR and CDR2 SFDVKD. This CDR3 has 14 residues. The CDR3 nucleotides read TGTGCCACCAGTGACCATACTTTGGCGGATACGCAGTATTTT. Its protein is CATSDHTLADTQYF.

This chain joins TRBV24-1 and TRBJ2-3; the match to TRBD2 covers 12 bases. Germline lookup yields CDR1 KGHDR and CDR2 SFDVKD. With 3 bases clipped from V and 3 bases from J, the junction kept 6 bases outside the gene matches. The CDR3 sequence is 17 residues long. CDR3 amino acids: CATSDTTSGSLTDTQYF. CDR3 bases: TGTGCCACCAGTGATACGACTAGCGGGAGTCTAACAGATACGCAGTATTTT.

As to this clonotype: The junction differs from germline at one of its ends, possibly a read error. The chain has TRBV2 and TRBJ1-4; TRBD1 aligns across 8 bases. Per the germline V gene, CDR1 is SNHLY and CDR2 is FYNNEI. The CDR3 covers 14 residues. The CDR3 region is CASGAGGVNEKLFF. For the CDR3, the DNA is TGTGCCAGCGGGGCAGGGGGCGTTAATGAAAAACTGTTTTTC. Supplemented by reference TRBV2 and TRBJ1-4, the full variable domain reads EPEVTQTPSHQVTQMGQEVILRCVPISNHLYFYWYRQILGQKVEFLVSFYNNEISEKSEIFDDQFSVERPDGSNFTLKIRSTKLEDSAMYFCASGAGGVNEKLFFGSGTQLSVL.

The gene calls are TRBV24-1 and TRBJ2-2; D is unresolved. The germline V gene encodes CDR1 KGHDR and CDR2 SFDVKD. The CDR3 runs 16 residues. Between the trimmed V and J ends, which lost 0 bases and 2 bases, there was a span of 9 bases. For the CDR3, the DNA is TGTGCCACCAGTGATTTGTCAGGAAGCAACACCGGGGAGCTGTTTTTT. This encodes CATSDLSGSNTGELFF.